This T cell receptor (beta chain) derives from a study of shared clonotypes between healthy human individuals (TCRdb year 2020). Study-wide context: A couple of women and a few men aged 18 to 49 years were included in the cohort. Different laboratories and diverse techniques were used to prepare libraries and sequence TCR repertoires, to increase sequencing depth and limit assay-specific biases. For each donor, CD4 naive and CD4 memory were each run on three plates, CD8 naive on two plates, and CD8 memory on one plate. Each donor's leukapheresis produced roughly between about 0.9 and 9.5 billion PBMCs. The study deeply sequenced blood TCR repertoires of about five healthy adults to estimate repertoire size and the extent of clonotype sharing between individuals.

The donors were healthy, HIV-negative adults who had no recently reported acute infections or vaccinations. Only Caucasian adults living in Nashville, Tennessee, USA were represented among the donors. CD4+ T cells were enriched by magnetic negative selection; naive cells were then positively selected on CD45RA, and the negative fraction formed the memory subset. Blood was collected by leukapheresis, and PBMCs were isolated by Ficoll-Histopaque density gradient centrifugation and then cryopreserved in liquid nitrogen vapor phase. Analytical flow cytometry was used to check the purity and quantity of every magnetically sorted T cell population. Genomic DNA was isolated from every sorted fraction and measured by UV absorbance on a Nanodrop 2000c. Results the study describes overall, beyond this receptor: When a handful of donors were compared, the shared fraction of clonotypes was 5% to 6.5% for naive CD4, 3.5% for naive CD8, about 2.5% for memory CD4, and 0.4% for memory CD8. Based on pairwise subsampling, the degree of clonotype sharing among donors was expected to be affected by sequencing depth. Even with the large sequencing depth, rarefaction of the sorted-subset datasets indicated that sequencing was incomplete. Because the study included only a small number of donors, the genetic and exposure-history diversity represented was limited. Higher generation probabilities were observed for clonotypes shared by all four sorted-subset donors than for non-shared clonotypes. Naive subsets generally had larger estimated clonotype richness than memory subsets. Sampling was restricted to blood, and TCR repertoires in tissue are likely to differ from TCR repertoires in blood.

With respect to this clone: The antigen it recognizes is unknown. The sample holds no much larger clone one base away, and base qualities are not on file.

Its CDR3 holds 13 amino acids, cysteine through phenylalanine. Only the CDR3 region is kept as DNA, spanning 39 bases read in frame from base 1. The germline V gene specifies SGDLS as CDR1 and YYNGEE as CDR2. For this chain, trimming is 0 bases at the V end and 7 bases at the J end, and the number of junction bases without a gene match is 0. TCR CDR3 regions were amplified from genomic DNA by multiplex PCR using the deep immunoSEQ assay. Extracted genomic DNA from each cell subset was distributed evenly across all wells of several immunoSEQ 96-well plates, and each plate was treated as a replicate. For sorted subsets, about 200 ng genomic DNA, equal to tens of thousands of T cell genomes, was loaded into each replicate PCR. The purified libraries were quantified using a Qubit 3.0 fluorometer, sized with a Bioanalyzer 2100, and then quantified again using the KAPA Library Quantification kit. Every immunoSEQ 96-well plate was sequenced on a dedicated single-read 150-cycle Illumina NextSeq 550 flow cell. Concerning the study's data processing: The immunoSEQ output contained only junctional sequences without quality scores, so filtering could not match that applied to full-length reads. Sequences were annotated with PyIR, a Python wrapper for IgBLAST v1.9, using IMGT germline references to assign V/J genes and CDR3. Reads with weak V/J assignments (E-value above 1e-6), missing CDR3, stop codons, out-of-frame junctions, or ambiguous translated residues were removed. V3J clonotypes were defined by identical inferred V gene, J gene, and CDR3 amino acid sequence. Percentage overlap between repertoires was computed as shared unique clonotypes divided by the size of the smaller repertoire. Three approaches were used to assess repertoire richness: RTK rarefaction, the Chao1 estimator, and Recon v2.1 estimates of unobserved clonotypes. For all TCRbeta clonotypes obtained by the gDNA method from a handful of donors, generation probabilities were computed with OLGA. TCRdb provides this immuneACCESS table in a form limited to in-frame rearrangements. Some clones are lacking; in checked studies, under half of them reflect an unresolved V gene, and why the rest are absent is not known. D and trimming come from the DNA, and the V and J calls and clone size come from that table. This sample is represented by 2.5 million or so clones; 85% to 95% of them were singletons. Around 0.15% of the sample is in the top ten clones.

Sequencing was performed on naive CD4+ T cells sorted from blood. This specimen's cell subset or site label, interpreted: CD45RA+ positively selected. The sequence links TRBV9 to TRBJ2-2; TRBD1 aligns with 7 central bases. The TCR was taken from a man aged 18 to 29 in good health. At the DNA level, the sequence is TGTGCCAGCAGCGTAGGACAGGGCGGGGAGCTGTTTTTT. Translated, this gives CASSVGQGGELFF.